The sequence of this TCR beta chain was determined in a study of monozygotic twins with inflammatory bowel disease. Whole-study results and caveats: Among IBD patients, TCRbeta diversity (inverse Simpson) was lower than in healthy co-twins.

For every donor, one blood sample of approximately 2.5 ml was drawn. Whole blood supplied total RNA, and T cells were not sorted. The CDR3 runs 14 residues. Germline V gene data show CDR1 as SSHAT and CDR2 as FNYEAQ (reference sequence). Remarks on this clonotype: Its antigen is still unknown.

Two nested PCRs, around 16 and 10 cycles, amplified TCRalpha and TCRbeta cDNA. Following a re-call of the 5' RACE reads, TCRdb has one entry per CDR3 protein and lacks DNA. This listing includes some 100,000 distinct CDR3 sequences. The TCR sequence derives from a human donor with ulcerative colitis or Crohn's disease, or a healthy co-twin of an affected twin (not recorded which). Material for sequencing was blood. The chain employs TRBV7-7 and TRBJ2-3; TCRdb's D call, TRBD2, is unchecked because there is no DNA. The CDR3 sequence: CASSSGDFTDTQYF.